This TCR beta chain was recovered during a study of T and B cells in COVID-19 patients. The wider study: Blood was sampled from COVID-19 patients who were either actively infected or recovered. At median age around 37 years, recovered patients were younger than active-infection patients at about 67. Findings and limits, study-wide: Patients with COVID-19 reportedly showed strongly skewed T cell receptor beta variable and joining gene usage.

Multiplex PCR with BIOMED2 TRB-A/B primer pools amplified TRB rearrangements. TCRdb fed the multiplex PCR reads into MiXCR, producing one record per CDR3 protein. The sample holds more than 9,500 distinct CDR3 sequences, under 35% seen once. Blood genomic DNA input for TRB amplification was 250-500 ng. This clonotype showed up just a few times. Its antigen is currently unknown. This CDR3 is 13 amino acids long. In germline, CDR1 is MNHNY, CDR2 SVGAGI (reference sequence). V was pared by 11 bases and J by 1 base, with 12 bases between. Sequenced sample: blood. The chain uses TRBV6-6 and TRBJ1-5, with D unclear. This TCR derives from a human donor who had recovered from COVID-19. This chain's CDR3 is CAGGPASNQPQHF. DNA of the CDR3: TGTGCCGGCGGGCCGGCCAGCAATCAGCCCCAGCATTTT.